This T cell receptor beta chain was recorded in a study of blood T cell repertoires in COVID-19. Study as a whole: Researchers got acute and convalescent COVID-19 samples from the United States, Italy and Spain.

In the authors' workflow: Nucleated cell number was recorded as an estimate derived from reference gene primer amplification. TCRdb keeps only in-frame clones here, not all; method: immunoSEQ multiplex PCR. The V and J calls and clone size come from that table; D and trimming were worked out from the DNA. The sample gives about 480,000 clones, around nine tenths of which show up once; about 1.7% is in the top ten. The CDR3 is 15 residues long. Trimming stripped 3 bases from V and 3 bases from J, with 15 bases between. The V gene's germline CDR1 is KGHSH and CDR2 LQKENI. Symptom resolution, clearance, or two negative PCRs marked the recovered donors of Cohort 3.

The specimen sequenced was PBMCs or T cells enriched from blood (not recorded which). This TCR was recovered from a woman aged 40 to 50 who had recovered from COVID-19. The chain has TRBV18 and TRBJ2-7; tentatively, D is TRBD1 (6 bases). The DNA for the CDR3 is TGTGCCAGCTCACCTCCCAGGGGCAACGGCTACGAGCAGTACTTC. Protein sequence: CASSPPRGNGYEQYF. Full variable domain (missing parts from reference TRBV18 and TRBJ2-7): NAGVMQNPRHLVRRRGQEARLRCSPMKGHSHVYWYRQLPEEGLKFMVYLQKENIIDESGMPKERFSAEFPKEGPSILRIQQVVRGDSAAYFCASSPPRGNGYEQYFGPGTRLTVT.